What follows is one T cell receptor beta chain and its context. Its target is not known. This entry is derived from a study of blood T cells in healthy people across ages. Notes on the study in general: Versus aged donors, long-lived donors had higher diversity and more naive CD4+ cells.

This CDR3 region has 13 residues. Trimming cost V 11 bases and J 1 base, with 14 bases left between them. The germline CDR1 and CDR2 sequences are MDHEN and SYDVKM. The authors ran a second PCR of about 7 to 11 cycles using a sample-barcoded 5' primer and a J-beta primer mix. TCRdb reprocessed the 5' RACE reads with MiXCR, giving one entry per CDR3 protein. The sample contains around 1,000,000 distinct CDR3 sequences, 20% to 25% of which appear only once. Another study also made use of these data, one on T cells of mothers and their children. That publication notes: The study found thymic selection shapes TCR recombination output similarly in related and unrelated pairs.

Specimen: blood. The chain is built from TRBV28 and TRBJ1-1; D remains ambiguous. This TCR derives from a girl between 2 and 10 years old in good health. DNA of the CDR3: TGTGCCCCAGTAAAGACCGCGAACACTGAAGCTTTCTTT. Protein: CAPVKTANTEAFF.